The clone carrying this T cell receptor beta chain was observed a handful of times. The target antigen is unknown. This entry comes from a study of PD-1 blockade in classical Hodgkin lymphoma. Each and every patient relapsed after autologous stem cell transplantation, and patients got differing brentuximab vedotin exposure. The CDR3 totals 14 residues. CDR1 is SGHVS and CDR2 is FNYEAQ in the germline V gene. V dropped 1 base and J dropped 4; count of bases not matched to a gene: 3. TCRdb keeps only in-frame clones here, not all; method: immunoSEQ multiplex PCR. Here the sample spans some 62,000 clones, around 88% being singletons. Study-wide findings and caveats: Researchers reported that CD4+ TCR diversity, though not CD8+, rose significantly by C4D1. Underlying causes for the observed repertoire differences were not defined, possibly disease activity or prior therapy. Those achieving complete response showed baseline diversity like newly diagnosed patients.

This TCR derives from a human donor with classical Hodgkin lymphoma. Sequences were derived from peripheral blood mononuclear cells (PBMCs), sampled at baseline. The gene calls are TRBV7-6 and TRBJ1-2; 7 bases match TRBD1. The CDR3 region is CASSLVRTGYGYTF. DNA for the CDR3: TGTGCCAGCAGCTTAGTCAGGACAGGCTATGGCTACACCTTC.